The next 8 T cell receptor beta chains were all read from a single sample in a study of T cell repertoires in ileal Crohn's disease. Profiled with immunoSEQ multiplex PCR; TCRdb holds only in-frame clones, not every one. Of some 9,100 clones listed, around 80% are singletons. As to time point: neoterminal ileum biopsy at postoperative endoscopy, about 6 months after surgery. Sequencing used ileal tissue. All receptors come from an adult with Crohn's disease.

The chain is built from TRBV9 and TRBJ1-1, with a weak D call TRBD1 (5 bases). Looked up from germline, CDR1 is SGDLS and CDR2 is YYNGEE. V was shortened by 4 bases and J by 2 bases, with 9 bases between the two germline ends. The CDR3 contains 13 residues. Here the CDR3 DNA reads TGTGCCAGCAGCTTTGGGACTAACACTGAAGCTTTCTTT. Its protein product is CASSFGTNTEAFF.

The chain carries TRBV6-1 and TRBJ2-2; 9 bases align to TRBD2. This CDR3 region has 14 residues. J gave up 6 bases and V 4 bases, and 3 bases lay outside the gene matches. From germline, CDR1 is MNHNS and CDR2 SASEGT. The CDR3 loop reads CASSGLAGAGELFF. CDR3 DNA: TGTGCCAGCAGTGGATTAGCGGGAGCCGGGGAGCTGTTTTTT.

The V call is TRBV2, the J call TRBJ1-3; 8 bases agree with TRBD1. The V gene end was trimmed by 9 bases and the J gene end by 4 bases; junction bases not matched to a gene: 2. The CDR3 is 12 residues long. Germline V gives CDR1 SNHLY, CDR2 FYNNEI. The CDR3 protein is CASRTGGNTIYF. CDR3 nucleotides: TGTGCCAGTCGGACAGGGGGAAACACCATATATTTT.

The gene calls are TRBV27 and TRBJ1-1; D is ambiguous. Germline values: CDR1 MNHEY, CDR2 SMNVEV (reference sequence). The V and J ends lost 2 bases and 3 bases respectively, with 7 bases between them. The CDR3 consists of 13 residues. The CDR3 nucleotides read TGTGCCAGCAGTTTAGCGGCGTACACTGAAGCTTTCTTT. Translating it yields CASSLAAYTEAFF.

In its sample, this clone was seen a few times. The chain joins TRBV4-1 to TRBJ2-7, with TRBD2 matching 14 bases. CDR3 length equals 17 residues. Germline CDR1 is MGHRA and CDR2 is YSYEKL. Trimming took 4 bases from V and 3 from J; bases not matched to a gene: 8. CDR3 region: CASSRTGGTSGSYEQYF. Written as DNA, the CDR3 is TGCGCCAGCAGCCGAACTGGAGGGACTAGCGGGAGCTACGAGCAGTACTTC.

The gene calls are TRBV10-3 and TRBJ2-1, with 13 bases identical to TRBD2. CDR3 length equals 14 residues. J gave up 9 bases and V 6 bases, and 5 bases lay outside the gene matches. Germline CDR1 is ENHRY and CDR2 is SYGVKD. The CDR3 region is CAIRRLAGGGEQFF. Here the CDR3 DNA reads TGTGCCATCAGAAGACTAGCGGGAGGAGGTGAGCAGTTCTTC.

The rearrangement joins TRBV7-9 to TRBJ2-5; 13 bases agree with TRBD2. The germline V gene encodes CDR1 SEHNR and CDR2 FQNEAQ (reference sequence). This CDR3 has 16 residues. J was trimmed by 5 bases and V by 5 bases; bases with no gene match: 8. The CDR3, as DNA: TGTGCCAGCAGCCAGGGACTAGCGGGGTTGGGGGAGACCCAGTACTTC. This translates into CASSQGLAGLGETQYF.

This rearrangement joins TRBV19 to TRBJ1-2; no firm D call. The germline gives CDR1 LNHDA, CDR2 SQIVND (reference sequence). Trimming pared 7 bases from V and 4 bases from J, leaving 13 bases between. This CDR3 has 13 amino acids. Written as DNA, the CDR3 is TGTGCCAGTACCCCACAGCCTTTCTATGGCTACACCTTC. Protein sequence: CASTPQPFYGYTF.